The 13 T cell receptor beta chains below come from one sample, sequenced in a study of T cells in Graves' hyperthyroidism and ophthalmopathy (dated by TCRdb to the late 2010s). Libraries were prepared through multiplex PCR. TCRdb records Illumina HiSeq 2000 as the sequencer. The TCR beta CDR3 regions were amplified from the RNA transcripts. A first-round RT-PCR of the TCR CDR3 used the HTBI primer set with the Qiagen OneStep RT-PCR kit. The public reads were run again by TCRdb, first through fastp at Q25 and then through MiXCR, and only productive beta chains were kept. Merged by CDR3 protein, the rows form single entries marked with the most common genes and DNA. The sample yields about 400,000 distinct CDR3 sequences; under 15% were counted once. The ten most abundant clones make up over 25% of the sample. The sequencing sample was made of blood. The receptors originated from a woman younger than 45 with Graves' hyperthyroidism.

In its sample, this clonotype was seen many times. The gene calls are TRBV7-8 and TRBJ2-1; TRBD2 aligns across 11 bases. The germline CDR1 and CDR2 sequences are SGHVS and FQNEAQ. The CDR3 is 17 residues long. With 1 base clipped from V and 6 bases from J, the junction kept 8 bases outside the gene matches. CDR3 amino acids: CASSLVGVLAGGNEQFF. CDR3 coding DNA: TGTGCCAGCAGCTTAGTCGGGGTTCTAGCGGGGGGCAATGAGCAGTTCTTC.

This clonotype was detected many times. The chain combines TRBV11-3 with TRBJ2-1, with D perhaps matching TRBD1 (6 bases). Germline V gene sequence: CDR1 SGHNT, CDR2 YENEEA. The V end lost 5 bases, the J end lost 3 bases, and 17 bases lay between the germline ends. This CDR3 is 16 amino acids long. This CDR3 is CASSPHARGIYNEQFF. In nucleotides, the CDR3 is TGTGCCAGCAGCCCCCATGCCAGGGGTATCTACAATGAGCAGTTCTTC.

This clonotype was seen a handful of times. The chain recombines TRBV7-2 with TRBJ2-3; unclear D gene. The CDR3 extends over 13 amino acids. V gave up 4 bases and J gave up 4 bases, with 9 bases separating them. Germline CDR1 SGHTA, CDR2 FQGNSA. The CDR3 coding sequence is TGTGCCAGCAGCTCTGGCCTTTCAGATACGCAGTATTTT. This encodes CASSSGLSDTQYF. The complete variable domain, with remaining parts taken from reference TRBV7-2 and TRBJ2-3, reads GAGVSQSPSNKVTEKGKDVELRCDPISGHTALYWYRQSLGQGLEFLIYFQGNSAPDKSGLPSDRFSAERTGGSVSTLTIQRTQQEDSAVYLCASSSGLSDTQYFGPGTRLTVL.

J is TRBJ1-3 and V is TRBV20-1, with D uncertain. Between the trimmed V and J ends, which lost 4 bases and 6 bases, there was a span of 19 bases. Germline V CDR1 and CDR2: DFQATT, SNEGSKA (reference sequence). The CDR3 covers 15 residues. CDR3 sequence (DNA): TGCAGTGCTACCTCGGCGCACGGGAAGGAAAACACCATATATTTT. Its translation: CSATSAHGKENTIYF.

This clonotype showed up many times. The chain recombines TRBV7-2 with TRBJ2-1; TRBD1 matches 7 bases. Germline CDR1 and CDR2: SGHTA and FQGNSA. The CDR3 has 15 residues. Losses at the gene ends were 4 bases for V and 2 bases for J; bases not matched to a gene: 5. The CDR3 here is CASSYQGETYNEQFF. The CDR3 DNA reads TGTGCCAGCAGCTACCAGGGGGAGACCTACAATGAGCAGTTCTTC.

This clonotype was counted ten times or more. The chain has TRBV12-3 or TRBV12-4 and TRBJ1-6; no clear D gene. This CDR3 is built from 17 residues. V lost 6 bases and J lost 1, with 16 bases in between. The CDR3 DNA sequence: TGTGCCAGCAGCCCTGGTGGGGTTAGGTCCTATAATTCACCCCTCCACTTT. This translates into CASSPGGVRSYNSPLHF.

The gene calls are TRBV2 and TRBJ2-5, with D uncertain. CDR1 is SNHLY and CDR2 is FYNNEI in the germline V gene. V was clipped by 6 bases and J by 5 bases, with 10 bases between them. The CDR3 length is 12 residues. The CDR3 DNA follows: TGTGCCAGCAGCAGCGAGGCTGAGACCCAGTACTTC. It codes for CASSSEAETQYF.

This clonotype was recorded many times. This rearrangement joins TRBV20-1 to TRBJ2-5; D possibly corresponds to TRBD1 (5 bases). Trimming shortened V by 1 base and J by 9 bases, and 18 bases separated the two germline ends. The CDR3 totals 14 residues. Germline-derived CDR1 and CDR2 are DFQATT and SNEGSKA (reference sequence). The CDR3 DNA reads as TGCAGTGCTAGAGGCCAATACGACAGCGAGTCCCAGTACTTC. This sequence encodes CSARGQYDSESQYF.

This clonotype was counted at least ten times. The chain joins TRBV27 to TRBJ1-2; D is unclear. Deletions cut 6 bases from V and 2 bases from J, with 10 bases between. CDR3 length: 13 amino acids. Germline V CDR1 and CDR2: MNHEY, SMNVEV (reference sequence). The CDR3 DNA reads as TGTGCCAGCAGCCGGTCTAGGAACTATGGCTACACCTTC. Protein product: CASSRSRNYGYTF.

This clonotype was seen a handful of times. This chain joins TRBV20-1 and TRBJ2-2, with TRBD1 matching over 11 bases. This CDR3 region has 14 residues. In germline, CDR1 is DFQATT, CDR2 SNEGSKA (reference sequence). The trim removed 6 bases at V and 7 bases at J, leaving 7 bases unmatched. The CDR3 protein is CSAGQGAHYGELFF. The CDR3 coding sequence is TGCAGTGCCGGACAGGGGGCGCATTACGGGGAGCTGTTTTTT.

The DNA for the CDR3 is TGTGCCAGCAGCCAAGAGCTCGCAGGGGAGGTGAACACTGAAGCTTTCTTT. This codes for CASSQELAGEVNTEAFF. The genes are TRBV3-1 and TRBJ1-1, with D tentatively TRBD1 (6 bases). Germline CDR1 and CDR2: LGHDT and YNNKEL (reference sequence). Trimming stripped 0 bases from V and 0 bases from J, with 14 bases between. This CDR3 has 17 residues.

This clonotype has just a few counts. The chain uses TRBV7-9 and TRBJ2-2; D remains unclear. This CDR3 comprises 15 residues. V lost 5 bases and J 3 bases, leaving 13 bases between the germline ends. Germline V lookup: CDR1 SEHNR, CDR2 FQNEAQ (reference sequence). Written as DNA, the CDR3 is TGTGCCAGCAGCCCGGAGAGCAGGTACACCGGGGAGCTGTTTTTT. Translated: CASSPESRYTGELFF.

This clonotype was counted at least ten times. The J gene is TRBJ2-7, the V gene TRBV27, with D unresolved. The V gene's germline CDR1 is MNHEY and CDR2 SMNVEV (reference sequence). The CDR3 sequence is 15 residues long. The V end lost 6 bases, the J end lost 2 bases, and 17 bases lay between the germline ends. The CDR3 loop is CASSPVVPSPYEQYF. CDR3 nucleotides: TGTGCCAGCAGCCCCGTGGTACCATCCCCCTACGAGCAGTACTTC.